This TCR beta chain was profiled in a study of preoperative IRX-2 immunotherapy in early breast cancer (dated by TCRdb to between 2019 and 2020). Receptors were amplified or captured by the immunoSEQ multiplex PCR assay. Here the immuneACCESS table is served through TCRdb, limited to in-frame sequences with V and J called. Missing clones are a known gap in these copies; in checked studies unresolved V genes cover under half, and the rest lacks a known reason. This sample has tens of thousands of clones in its table, and just under 90% of those were observed once. The ten most abundant clones make up 1.6% of the sample. Of note for this clone: The clone's antigen remains unknown. The record has no base qualities; no much larger clone is one base away.

The treatment or condition label for this specimen denotes: preoperative locoregional IRX-2 cytokine immunotherapy. The samples were obtained from a phase Ib study that tested preoperative, locoregional IRX-2 cytokine immunotherapy designed to prime immune responses. Donors were patients with early-stage breast cancer who received IRX-2 before surgery. Sequencing used tumor tissue, obtained after IRX-2 immunotherapy. This clonotype originated in a human donor with breast cancer.

Here the CDR3 is given as CASSLILTGGTKVGYTF. The sequence in DNA is TGTGCCAGCAGCTTGATTCTAACAGGGGGAACCAAAGTCGGCTACACCTTC. The V gene is TRBV11-3 and the J gene is TRBJ1-2; TRBD1 agrees with 8 junctional bases. CDR1 and CDR2, per the germline V gene, are SGHNT and YENEEA. The junction shows trimming of 3 bases on V and 8 bases on J, and the gene matches do not reach 17 bases of it. From the cysteine up to the phenylalanine, the CDR3 has a length of 17 residues. Only the CDR3 part of the read is kept: 51 bases, read in frame from the first base.